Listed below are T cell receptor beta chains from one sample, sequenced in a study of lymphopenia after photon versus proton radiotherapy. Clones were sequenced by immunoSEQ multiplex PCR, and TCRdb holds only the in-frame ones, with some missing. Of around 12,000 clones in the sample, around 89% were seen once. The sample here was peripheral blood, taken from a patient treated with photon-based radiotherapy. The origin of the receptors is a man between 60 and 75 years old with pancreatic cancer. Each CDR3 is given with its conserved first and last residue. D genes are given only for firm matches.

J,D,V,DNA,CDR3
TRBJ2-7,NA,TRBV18,TGTGCCAGCTCACCAGCAAGGGCACGCGAGCAGTACTTC,CASSPARAREQYF
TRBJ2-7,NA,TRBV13,TGTGCCAGCAGCTTAGGGGGGCTTTCCCCAGCCTACGAGCAGTACTTC,CASSLGGLSPAYEQYF
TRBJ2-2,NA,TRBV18,TGTGCCAGCTCACCACTTTGGGATTTTGGTTTGACCGGGGAGCTGTTTTTT,CASSPLWDFGLTGELFF
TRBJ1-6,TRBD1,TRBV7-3,TGTGCCAGCAGTCTTATTGCAGGGGGCCGATCACCCCTCCACTTT,CASSLIAGGRSPLHF
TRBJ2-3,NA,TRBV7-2,TGTGCCAGCAGCTTAATGCGGGTGGGCGCAGATACGCAGTATTTT,CASSLMRVGADTQYF
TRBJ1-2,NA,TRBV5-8,TGTGCCAGCAGCTTTGGGGATAACTATGGCTACACCTTC,CASSFGDNYGYTF
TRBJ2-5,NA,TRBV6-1,TGTGCCATCTTACTCTGGGGGGAAGAGACCCAGTACTTC,CAILLWGEETQYF
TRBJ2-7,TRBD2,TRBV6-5,TGTGCCAGCACCTCGAGGGGACTAATCTCCTACGAGCAGTACTTC,CASTSRGLISYEQYF
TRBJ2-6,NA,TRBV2,TGTGCCAGCATGAGACGCCTCCTAGACTCTGGGGCCAACGTCCTGACTTTC,CASMRRLLDSGANVLTF
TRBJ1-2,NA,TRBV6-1,TGTGCCAGCAGTGAAAACAGATTTTATGGCTACACCTTC,CASSENRFYGYTF
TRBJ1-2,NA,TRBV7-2,TGTGCCAGCAGCTTAGTCCCCGGGACGGTATATGGCTACACCTTC,CASSLVPGTVYGYTF